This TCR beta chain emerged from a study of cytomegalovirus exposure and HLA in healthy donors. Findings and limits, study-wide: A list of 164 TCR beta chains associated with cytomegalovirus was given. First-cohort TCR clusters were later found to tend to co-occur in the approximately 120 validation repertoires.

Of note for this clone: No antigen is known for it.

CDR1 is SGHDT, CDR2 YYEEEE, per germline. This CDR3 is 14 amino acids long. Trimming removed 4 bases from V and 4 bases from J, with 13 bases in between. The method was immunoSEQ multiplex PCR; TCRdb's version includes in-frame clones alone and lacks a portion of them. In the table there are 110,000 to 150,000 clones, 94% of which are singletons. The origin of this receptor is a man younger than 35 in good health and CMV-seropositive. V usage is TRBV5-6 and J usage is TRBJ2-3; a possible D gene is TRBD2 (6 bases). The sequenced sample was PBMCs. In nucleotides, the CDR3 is TGTGCCAGCAGCAAGGAGGGATTGTCAGATACGCAGTATTTT. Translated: CASSKEGLSDTQYF.